Presented here are 27 T cell receptor beta chains from one specimen sequenced in a study of T cell changes during pregnancy in multiple sclerosis. Profiled with immunoSEQ multiplex PCR; TCRdb holds only in-frame clones, not every one. The table has roughly 30,000 clones, roughly nine tenths seen once. The material was CD8+ T cells from peripheral blood mononuclear cells, obtained before pregnancy. The receptors were gathered from a female donor with multiple sclerosis, enrolled in a pregnancy study.

This clone was detected only once. J is TRBJ1-6 and V is TRBV15, with 10 bases aligning to TRBD1. Losses at the gene ends were 5 bases for V and 12 bases for J; bases not matched to a gene: 7. CDR3 length: 14 amino acids. Germline V gives CDR1 LNHNV, CDR2 YYDKDF (reference sequence). The CDR3 nucleotides read TGTGCCACCAGCGAAGGGACAGGGGTTATACCCCTCCACTTT. The encoded protein is CATSEGTGVIPLHF.

This chain joins TRBV28 and TRBJ2-1; 11 nucleotides agree with TRBD2. The CDR3 covers 15 residues. Germline V gene lookup returns CDR1 MDHEN and CDR2 SYDVKM. Trimming at V came to 3 bases and at J to 10 bases, leaving 8 bases not matched to a gene. The CDR3 region is CASSLTSGVGGEQFF. The DNA for the CDR3 is TGTGCCAGCAGTTTGACTAGCGGGGTCGGGGGGGAGCAGTTCTTC.

V usage is TRBV2 and J usage is TRBJ2-7; 10 bases map to TRBD2. The CDR3 contains 15 residues. The trim removed 3 bases at V and 0 bases at J, leaving 2 bases unmatched. CDR1 is SNHLY, CDR2 FYNNEI, per germline. CDR3 nucleotides: TGTGCCAGCAGTGACCCTAGCGGGGGCTCCTACGAGCAGTACTTC. This encodes CASSDPSGGSYEQYF.

This clone was recorded only once. The chain recombines TRBV6-5 with TRBJ2-7; no firm D call. This CDR3 is 13 amino acids long. The V and J ends lost 2 bases and 2 bases respectively, with 7 bases between them. Per the germline V gene, CDR1 is MNHEY and CDR2 is SVGAGI. The CDR3 coding sequence is TGTGCCAGCAGTTACCATCGGGCCTACGAGCAGTACTTC. Translated: CASSYHRAYEQYF.

This chain connects TRBV11-2 to TRBJ1-3; tentative D call: TRBD1 (5 bases). The V and J ends lost 4 bases and 4 bases respectively, with 26 bases between them. The CDR3 contains 19 residues. Germline V lookup: CDR1 SGHAT, CDR2 FQNNGV. CDR3 loop: CASSSPRRGGDFWGNTIYF. CDR3 in DNA: TGTGCCAGCAGCTCCCCCCGGCGGGGAGGGGACTTCTGGGGAAACACCATATATTTT. Supplemented by reference TRBV11-2 and TRBJ1-3, the full variable domain reads EAGVAQSPRYKIIEKRQSVAFWCNPISGHATLYWYQQILGQGPKLLIQFQNNGVVDDSQLPKDRFSAERLKGVDSTLKIQPAKLEDSAVYLCASSSPRRGGDFWGNTIYFGEGSWLTVV.

V gene TRBV6-5 combines with J gene TRBJ2-7, with no clear D. The V end was cut by 2 bases, the J end by 0 bases, with 5 bases between. In germline, CDR1 is MNHEY, CDR2 SVGAGI. CDR3 length: 13 amino acids. CDR3 in amino acids: CASSYTNSYEQYF. DNA of the CDR3: TGTGCCAGCAGTTACACAAACTCCTACGAGCAGTACTTC.

This clone was recorded a few times. This sequence joins TRBV6-4 and TRBJ2-1, with a possible D match to TRBD1 (6 bases). The V gene's germline CDR1 is MRHNA and CDR2 SNTAGT. The CDR3 consists of 15 residues. The V end was cut by 5 bases, the J end by 0 bases, with 11 bases between. The CDR3 DNA follows: TGTGCCAGCAGTCGCCAAGGGGGCTCCTACAATGAGCAGTTCTTC. This translates into CASSRQGGSYNEQFF.

The J gene is TRBJ1-1, the V gene TRBV6-6; weak D call: TRBD1 (6 bases). In germline, CDR1 is MNHNY, CDR2 SVGAGI (reference sequence). Trimming stripped 0 bases from V and 7 bases from J, with 12 bases between. The CDR3 covers 14 residues. The CDR3 sequence is CASSYSEGGGEAFF. The CDR3 DNA is TGTGCCAGCAGTTACTCGGAGGGAGGGGGTGAAGCTTTCTTT.

This clone was recorded once. This sequence joins TRBV30 and TRBJ2-7, with D possibly matching TRBD1 (6 bases). The germline CDR1 and CDR2 sequences are GTSNPN and SVGIG (reference sequence). V shed 0 bases and J shed 3 bases, with 21 bases lying between them. The CDR3 runs 17 residues. The CDR3 sequence is CAWSVPPDRPTYYEQYF. Here the CDR3 DNA reads TGTGCCTGGAGTGTACCCCCGGACAGACCGACCTACTACGAGCAGTACTTC.

This chain links TRBV7-9 with TRBJ2-2, with TRBD2 matching 8 bases. CDR3 length: 15 amino acids. Germline V gene lookup returns CDR1 SEHNR and CDR2 FQNEAQ (reference sequence). V trimming: 1 base; J trimming: 10 bases; junction bases outside the gene matches: 8. CDR3 sequence: CASSLGRGGRKELFF. The CDR3 DNA is TGTGCCAGCAGCTTAGGTCGGGGGGGCCGTAAGGAGCTGTTTTTT.

The chain combines TRBV5-6 with TRBJ1-2; a possible D gene is TRBD1 (6 bases). V was pared by 4 bases and J by 6 bases, with 10 bases between. There are 12 residues in the CDR3. Germline assignment: CDR1 SGHDT and CDR2 YYEEEE. CDR3 loop: CASSGGQHGYTF. CDR3 bases: TGTGCCAGCAGCGGCGGACAGCATGGCTACACCTTC.

The CDR3 reads CASSPTGLSGANVLTF. The DNA for the CDR3 is TGTGCCAGCAGTCCGACAGGCCTCTCTGGGGCCAACGTCCTGACTTTC. This rearrangement joins TRBV6-4 to TRBJ2-6; TRBD1 might be the D (6 bases). V was trimmed by 5 bases and J by 0 bases, leaving 11 bases between them. CDR3 size: 16 residues. Looked up from germline, CDR1 is MRHNA and CDR2 is SNTAGT.

The chain recombines TRBV7-6 with TRBJ1-1; D remains unclear. V was cut by 5 bases and J by 7 bases, with 11 bases left in between. Per the germline V gene, CDR1 is SGHVS and CDR2 is FNYEAQ. The length of the CDR3 is 12 residues. The CDR3 here is CASSPAGFEAFF. CDR3 nucleotide sequence: TGTGCCAGCAGCCCGGCGGGGTTTGAAGCTTTCTTT.

The rearrangement links TRBV9 to TRBJ2-7; 8 positions agree with TRBD2. Germline-derived CDR1 and CDR2 are SGDLS and YYNGEE. J gave up 0 bases and V 4 bases, and 9 bases lay outside the gene matches. The CDR3 contains 16 residues. CDR3 protein: CASSPQSRGGSYEQYF. The DNA of the CDR3 is TGTGCCAGCAGCCCACAAAGCCGGGGGGGCTCCTACGAGCAGTACTTC.

The V call is TRBV2, the J call TRBJ2-2, with D possibly matching TRBD2 (6 bases). V was clipped by 6 bases and J by 4 bases, with 12 bases between them. Germline lookup yields CDR1 SNHLY and CDR2 FYNNEI. The CDR3 runs to 14 residues. The CDR3 region has the DNA TGTGCCAGCAGATTGGGGGGAGGCACCGGGGAGCTGTTTTTT. Its protein product is CASRLGGGTGELFF.

V usage is TRBV7-9 and J usage is TRBJ1-1; D may be TRBD1 (5 bases). Germline V gives CDR1 SEHNR, CDR2 FQNEAQ (reference sequence). The CDR3 has 12 amino acids. Trimming cost V 8 bases and J 1 base, with 8 bases left between them. CDR3 region: CASGQGNTEAFF. In nucleotides, the CDR3 is TGTGCCAGCGGGCAGGGGAACACTGAAGCTTTCTTT.

The rearrangement uses TRBV14 and TRBJ2-3; 9 bases agree with TRBD1. This CDR3 contains 16 residues. CDR1 is SGHDN, CDR2 FVKESK, per germline. Losses at the gene ends were 0 bases for V and 1 base for J; bases not matched to a gene: 2. CDR3 region: CASSQEGQGGTDTQYF. The CDR3 coding sequence is TGTGCCAGCAGCCAAGAGGGACAGGGAGGCACAGATACGCAGTATTTT.

V and J are TRBV29-1 and TRBJ1-2; D gene unclear. In germline, CDR1 is SQVTM, CDR2 ANQGSEA. The V end was cut by 0 bases, the J end by 3 bases, with 8 bases between. The CDR3 has 13 residues. CDR3 DNA: TGCAGCGTTGAAGATTCACACCACTATGGCTACACCTTC. Amino acid sequence: CSVEDSHHYGYTF.

This chain uses TRBV7-9 with TRBJ2-2, with 11 positions matching TRBD2. Germline CDR1 reads SEHNR; CDR2 reads FQNEAQ (reference sequence). After removal of 5 bases from V and 3 bases from J, the junction contained 5 bases not matched to a gene. The CDR3 runs to 16 residues. CDR3: CASSPTSGGYTGELFF. The CDR3 coding sequence is TGTGCCAGCAGCCCAACTAGCGGGGGTTACACCGGGGAGCTGTTTTTT. Combining the CDR3 with reference TRBV7-9 and TRBJ2-2 gives the whole variable domain DTGVSQNPRHKITKRGQNVTFRCDPISEHNRLYWYRQTLGQGPEFLTYFQNEAQLEKSRLLSDRFSAERPKGSFSTLEIQRTEQGDSAMYLCASSPTSGGYTGELFFGEGSRLTVL.

The rearrangement uses TRBV4-3 and TRBJ2-2, with 11 bases matching TRBD2. This CDR3 is built from 17 residues. Germline-derived CDR1 and CDR2 are LGHNA and YSLEER. The junction had 6 bases not matched to a gene; V was cut back by 3 bases and J by 3 bases. The CDR3 sequence: CASSHALLAGDTGELFF. CDR3 coding DNA: TGCGCCAGCAGCCATGCGTTACTAGCGGGGGACACCGGGGAGCTGTTTTTT.

This chain uses TRBV2 with TRBJ2-7; 8 nucleotides agree with TRBD1. The CDR3 runs 12 residues. Germline lookup yields CDR1 SNHLY and CDR2 FYNNEI. The ends lost 8 bases at V and 6 bases at J; junction bases unmatched: 6. The CDR3 spells CASDRRGPEQYF. The CDR3 DNA sequence: TGTGCCAGCGACCGCAGGGGGCCCGAGCAGTACTTC.

The V gene is TRBV6-5, the J gene TRBJ2-7; D is undetermined. The V gene's germline CDR1 is MNHEY and CDR2 SVGAGI. The CDR3 is made up of 13 amino acids. Trimming cost V 9 bases and J 8 bases, with 20 bases left between them. DNA for the CDR3: TGTGCCAGTCAGCTAGGTCCGATTGGAAAGCAGTACTTC. It yields the protein CASQLGPIGKQYF.

J is TRBJ2-7 and V is TRBV28; a weak D match, TRBD1 (5 bases). Trimming shortened V by 3 bases and J by 2 bases, and 11 bases separated the two germline ends. There are 14 residues in the CDR3. CDR1 and CDR2 from the germline V gene are MDHEN and SYDVKM. CDR3: CASSFTGYTYEQYF. CDR3 DNA sequence: TGTGCCAGCAGTTTTACAGGTTATACCTACGAGCAGTACTTC.

This clone came up once. The chain couples TRBV9 to TRBJ1-4; TRBD1 might be the D (5 bases). This CDR3 contains 15 residues. Looked up from germline, CDR1 is SGDLS and CDR2 is YYNGEE. Deletions cut 0 bases from V and 3 bases from J, with 9 bases between. Written as DNA, the CDR3 is TGTGCCAGCAGCGTAGGGGGGGGAGCTAATGAAAAACTGTTTTTT. Protein: CASSVGGGANEKLFF.

CDR3 loop: CASSFGGEQFF. CDR3 sequence (DNA): TGTGCCAGCAGTTTCGGGGGAGAGCAGTTCTTC. This chain connects TRBV27 to TRBJ2-1; tentatively, D is TRBD2 (6 bases). Germline V gives CDR1 MNHEY, CDR2 SMNVEV (reference sequence). V lost 3 bases to trimming and J lost 10 bases, with 7 bases between them. This CDR3 comprises 11 residues.

The chain recombines TRBV6-5 with TRBJ2-1, with 7 bases that match TRBD1. CDR3 length: 12 amino acids. V lost 6 bases to trimming and J lost 8 bases; unmatched junction nucleotides: 4. The germline V gene encodes CDR1 MNHEY and CDR2 SVGAGI. CDR3 coding DNA: TGTGCCAGCAGCCCTACAGGGGATGAGCAGTTCTTC. This sequence encodes CASSPTGDEQFF.

The rearrangement uses TRBV7-8 and TRBJ2-7, with D maybe TRBD1 (6 bases). Per the germline V gene, CDR1 is SGHVS and CDR2 is FQNEAQ. The ends were cut back, 4 bases at V and 3 bases at J, with 25 bases in the middle. The CDR3 is 18 amino acids. This chain's CDR3 is CASSSFAGVGQGRYEQYF. DNA for the CDR3: TGTGCCAGCAGCTCCTTTGCAGGGGTAGGGCAGGGTCGCTACGAGCAGTACTTC.